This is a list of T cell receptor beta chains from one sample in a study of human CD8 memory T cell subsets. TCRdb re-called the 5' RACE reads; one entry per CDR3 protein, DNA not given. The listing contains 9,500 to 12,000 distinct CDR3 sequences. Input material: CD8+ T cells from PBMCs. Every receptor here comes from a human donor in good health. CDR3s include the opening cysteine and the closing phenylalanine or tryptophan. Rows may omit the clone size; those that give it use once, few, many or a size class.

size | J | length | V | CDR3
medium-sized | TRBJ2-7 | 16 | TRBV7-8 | CASSLTASGSSYEQYF
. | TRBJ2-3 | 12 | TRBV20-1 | CSARTSADTQYF
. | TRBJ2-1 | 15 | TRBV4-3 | CASSQVLAGDNEQFF
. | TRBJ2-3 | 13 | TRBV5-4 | CASSFYGGLPQYF
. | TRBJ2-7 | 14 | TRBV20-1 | CSARGTRESYEQYF
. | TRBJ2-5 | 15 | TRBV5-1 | CASSIADRVEETQYF
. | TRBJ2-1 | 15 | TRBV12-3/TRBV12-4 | CASSLSGISYNEQFF
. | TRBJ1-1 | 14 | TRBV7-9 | CASSLGGYFEEAFF
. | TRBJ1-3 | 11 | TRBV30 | CAWTPGNTIYF
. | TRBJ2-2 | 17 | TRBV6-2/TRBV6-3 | CASSYSVAGQNTGELFF